Below, 17 T cell receptor beta chains from the same sample are listed, as sequenced in a study of CD8 T cells in Susac syndrome. Reverse transcription of about 0.45 to 1 ug RNA was performed with random hexamers. MiXCR, applied by TCRdb to the immunoSEQ multiplex PCR reads, yields one record per CDR3 protein. Seen here are some 180,000 distinct CDR3 sequences, around 94% observed once, and the top ten hold approximately 0.099%. The sequenced sample was CD4+ T cells from PBMCs. The source of these receptors is a human donor with Susac syndrome.

Written as DNA, the CDR3 is TGCGCCAGCAGCCAAGATGCGGTAGCGGGGGAAAATGAGCAGTTCTTC. Encoded protein: CASSQDAVAGENEQFF. The gene calls are TRBV4-1 and TRBJ2-1; 9 bases map to TRBD2. The V segment lost 0 bases and the J segment 7 bases; nucleotides outside the gene matches: 7. Germline CDR1 and CDR2: MGHRA and YSYEKL. The CDR3 has 16 residues.

CDR3 coding DNA: TGTGCCAGCAGTTCACGGACAGGAAAAGAGACCCAGTACTTC. It translates to CASSSRTGKETQYF. The rearrangement uses TRBV12-3 or TRBV12-4 and TRBJ2-5, with 7 nucleotides matching TRBD1. Trimming at V came to 4 bases and at J to 3 bases, leaving 5 bases not matched to a gene. The CDR3 contains 14 residues.

The chain employs TRBV4-2 and TRBJ2-3, with 11 bases matching TRBD2. Germline V gene data show CDR1 as LGHNA and CDR2 as YNFKEQ. The junction had 6 bases not matched to a gene; V was cut back by 1 base and J by 0 bases. The CDR3 runs 18 residues. The CDR3 DNA reads as TGTGCCAGCAGCCAAGTGACTAGCGGGATGGGGAGCACAGATACGCAGTATTTT. Translation gives CASSQVTSGMGSTDTQYF.

The chain joins TRBV20-1 to TRBJ2-1; no clear D. Per germline, CDR1 DFQATT and CDR2 SNEGSKA (reference sequence). The CDR3 covers 11 residues. V lost 6 bases and J 13 bases, leaving 16 bases between the germline ends. The CDR3 here is CSANGPSAQFF. CDR3 coding DNA: TGCAGTGCAAACGGGCCATCTGCCCAGTTCTTC.

V usage is TRBV11-2 and J usage is TRBJ2-3; 9 bases match TRBD2. The germline V gene encodes CDR1 SGHAT and CDR2 FQNNGV. V dropped 5 bases and J dropped 5; count of bases not matched to a gene: 8. This CDR3 region has 15 residues. This CDR3 reads CASSLQGLAVDTQYF. Written as DNA, the CDR3 is TGTGCCAGCAGCCTACAGGGACTAGCTGTAGATACGCAGTATTTT.

The chain joins TRBV20-1 to TRBJ1-5; 7 bases match TRBD1. Germline V gene lookup returns CDR1 DFQATT and CDR2 SNEGSKA (reference sequence). CDR3 size: 14 residues. Unmatched junction bases numbered 5, after V lost 6 bases and J lost 0 bases. The CDR3 nucleotides read TGCAGTGCAACAGACAGGGTTAGCAATCAGCCCCAGCATTTT. Its protein is CSATDRVSNQPQHF.

The chain combines TRBV11-2 with TRBJ2-1; TRBD2 matches 7 bases. CDR1 is SGHAT and CDR2 is FQNNGV in the germline V gene. J was trimmed by 5 bases and V by 0 bases; bases with no gene match: 4. The CDR3 has 15 amino acids. In nucleotides, the CDR3 is TGTGCCAGCAGCTTAGAGGCGGGAGTACACAATGAGCAGTTCTTC. This encodes CASSLEAGVHNEQFF.

V gene TRBV12-3 or TRBV12-4 combines with J gene TRBJ2-1, with D hard to call. V gave up 5 bases and J gave up 9 bases, with 11 bases separating them. The CDR3 loop spans 12 amino acids. CDR3 nucleotides: TGTGCCAGCAGTCCAAGGTCTGGTGAGCAGTTCTTC. Amino acid sequence: CASSPRSGEQFF.

The V gene is TRBV18, the J gene TRBJ1-1, with D maybe TRBD1 (5 bases). The CDR3 is 14 amino acids. V lost 2 bases and J lost 3, with 10 bases in between. Looked up from germline, CDR1 is KGHSH and CDR2 is LQKENI. The CDR3 spells CASSPGGGDTEAFF. The CDR3 DNA is TGTGCCAGCTCACCAGGGGGTGGAGACACTGAAGCTTTCTTT.

The chain recombines TRBV5-1 with TRBJ2-1; a weak D match, TRBD1 (6 bases). CDR1 is SGHRS, CDR2 YFSETQ, per germline. The length of the CDR3 is 14 residues. V shed 1 base and J shed 2 bases, with 7 bases lying between them. DNA of the CDR3: TGCGCCAGCAGCTTGTACAGGGCCTACAATGAGCAGTTCTTC. This encodes CASSLYRAYNEQFF. Using reference TRBV5-1 and TRBJ2-1 for the parts outside the CDR3, the full variable domain is KAGVTQTPRYLIKTRGQQVTLSCSPISGHRSVSWYQQTPGQGLQFLFEYFSETQRNKGNFPGRFSGRQFSNSRSEMNVSTLELGDSALYLCASSLYRAYNEQFFGPGTRLTVL.

This chain links TRBV3-1 with TRBJ2-6; D gene unclear. CDR1 is LGHDT and CDR2 is YNNKEL in the germline V gene (reference sequence). Trimming took 3 bases from V and 0 from J, leaving 6 bases between them. This CDR3 is built from 15 residues. The CDR3 loop reads CASSQTSSGANVLTF. The CDR3 DNA reads as TGTGCCAGCAGCCAGACATCCTCTGGGGCCAACGTCCTGACTTTC.

This CDR3 is CASSAGRNTGELFF. CDR3 bases: TGTGCCAGCAGCGCGGGACGGAACACCGGGGAGCTGTTTTTT. J is TRBJ2-2 and V is TRBV11-3, with TRBD2 as a possible D gene (6 bases). Germline assignment: CDR1 SGHNT and CDR2 YENEEA. The CDR3 has 14 residues. The V gene lost 5 bases and the J gene lost 1 base, with 8 bases spanning the gap.

The chain employs TRBV7-8 and TRBJ2-7; 7 nucleotides match TRBD2. Looked up from germline, CDR1 is SGHVS and CDR2 is FQNEAQ. V lost 3 bases and J lost 0; bases outside the gene matches: 11. The CDR3 is made up of 17 amino acids. CDR3 residues: CASSFKRLAESSYEQYF. The CDR3 DNA reads as TGTGCCAGCAGCTTCAAGAGACTAGCCGAGAGCTCCTACGAGCAGTACTTC.

The chain has TRBV15 and TRBJ1-1, with a tentative D call TRBD1 (6 bases). Germline CDR1 LNHNV, CDR2 YYDKDF (reference sequence). V was clipped by 0 bases and J by 3 bases, with 14 bases between them. The CDR3 has 16 amino acids. The CDR3 protein is CATSRDQRGLYTEAFF. CDR3 nucleotide sequence: TGTGCCACCAGCAGAGATCAGCGGGGGCTCTACACTGAAGCTTTCTTT. Full variable domain (rest looked up from reference TRBV15 and TRBJ1-1): DAMVIQNPRYQVTQFGKPVTLSCSQTLNHNVMYWYQQKSSQAPKLLFHYYDKDFNNEADTPDNFQSRRPNTSFCFLDIRSPGLGDTAMYLCATSRDQRGLYTEAFFGQGTRLTVV.

The chain recombines TRBV30 with TRBJ1-2; TRBD1 matches 11 bases. The CDR3 is made up of 15 amino acids. With 7 bases clipped from V and 7 bases from J, the junction kept 14 bases outside the gene matches. The germline V gene has CDR1 GTSNPN and CDR2 SVGIG (reference sequence). CDR3 nucleotide sequence: TGTGCCTCTTTAACCGGGACAGGGGGAACAAGTGGCTACACCTTC. It is translated as CASLTGTGGTSGYTF.

The rearrangement joins TRBV7-9 to TRBJ2-1, with TRBD2 as a possible D gene (6 bases). From germline, CDR1 is SEHNR and CDR2 FQNEAQ (reference sequence). The V end lost 1 base, the J end lost 9 bases, and 13 bases lay between the germline ends. The CDR3 has 14 amino acids. The CDR3 is CASSLGGTSSEQFF. CDR3 nucleotides: TGTGCCAGCAGCTTAGGCGGGACGAGTAGTGAGCAGTTCTTC.

The chain carries TRBV7-9 and TRBJ2-1; D gene unclear. V shed 3 bases and J shed 5 bases, with 8 bases lying between them. Germline values: CDR1 SEHNR, CDR2 FQNEAQ (reference sequence). The CDR3 length is 13 residues. CDR3 sequence (DNA): TGTGCCAGCAGCTTCCTAACCGACAATGAGCAGTTCTTC. Its translation is CASSFLTDNEQFF.